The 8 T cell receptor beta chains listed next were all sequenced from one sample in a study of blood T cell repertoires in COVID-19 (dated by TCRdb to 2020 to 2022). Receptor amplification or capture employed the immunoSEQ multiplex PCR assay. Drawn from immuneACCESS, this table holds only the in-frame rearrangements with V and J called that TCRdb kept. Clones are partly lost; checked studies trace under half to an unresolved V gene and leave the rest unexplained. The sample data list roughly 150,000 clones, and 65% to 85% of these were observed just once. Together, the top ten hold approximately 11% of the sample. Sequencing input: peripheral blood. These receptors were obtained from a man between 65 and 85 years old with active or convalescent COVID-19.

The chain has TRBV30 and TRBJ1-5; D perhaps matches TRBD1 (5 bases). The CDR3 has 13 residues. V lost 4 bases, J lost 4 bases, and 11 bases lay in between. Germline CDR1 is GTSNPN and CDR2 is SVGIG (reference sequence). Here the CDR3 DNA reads TGTGCCTGGAATAGGGACTATAATCAGCCCCAGCATTTT. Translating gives CAWNRDYNQPQHF.

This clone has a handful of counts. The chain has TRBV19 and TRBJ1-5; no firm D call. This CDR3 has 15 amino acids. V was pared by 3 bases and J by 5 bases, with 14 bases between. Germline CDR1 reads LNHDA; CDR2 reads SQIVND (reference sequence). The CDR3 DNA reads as TGTGCCAGTAGTATTTCGCCGGGGAACCATCAGCCCCAGCATTTT. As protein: CASSISPGNHQPQHF. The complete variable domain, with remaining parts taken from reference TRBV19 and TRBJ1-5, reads DGGITQSPKYLFRKEGQNVTLSCEQNLNHDAMYWYRQDPGQGLRLIYYSQIVNDFQKGDIAEGYSVSREKKESFPLTVTSAQKNPTAFYLCASSISPGNHQPQHFGDGTRLSIL.

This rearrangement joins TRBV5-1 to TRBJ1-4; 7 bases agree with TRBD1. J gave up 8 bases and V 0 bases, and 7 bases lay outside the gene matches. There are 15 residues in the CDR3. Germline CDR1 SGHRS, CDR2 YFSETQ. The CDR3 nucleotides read TGCGCCAGCAGCTTGGGACAGGGCAATTTCGAAAAACTGTTTTTT. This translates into CASSLGQGNFEKLFF.

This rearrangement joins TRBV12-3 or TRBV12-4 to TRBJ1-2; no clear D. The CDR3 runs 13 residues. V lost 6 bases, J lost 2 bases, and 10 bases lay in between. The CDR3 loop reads CASRESPNYGYTF. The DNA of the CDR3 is TGTGCCAGCAGGGAGAGCCCAAACTATGGCTACACCTTC.

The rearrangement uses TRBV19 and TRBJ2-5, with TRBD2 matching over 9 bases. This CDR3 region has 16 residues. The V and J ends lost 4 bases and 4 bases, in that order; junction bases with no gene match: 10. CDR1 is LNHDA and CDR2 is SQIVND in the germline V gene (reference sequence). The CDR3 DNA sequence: TGTGCCAGTAGTAAGCCCTGGGCGGGGGGGCGAGAGACCCAGTACTTC. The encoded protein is CASSKPWAGGRETQYF.

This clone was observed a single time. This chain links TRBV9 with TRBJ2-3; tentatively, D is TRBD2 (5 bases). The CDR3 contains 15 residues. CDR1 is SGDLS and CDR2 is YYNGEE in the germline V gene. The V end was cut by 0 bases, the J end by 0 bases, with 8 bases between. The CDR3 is CASSVDPGSTDTQYF. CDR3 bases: TGTGCCAGCAGCGTAGATCCGGGAAGCACAGATACGCAGTATTTT. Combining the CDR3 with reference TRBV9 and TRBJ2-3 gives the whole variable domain DSGVTQTPKHLITATGQRVTLRCSPRSGDLSVYWYQQSLDQGLQFLIQYYNGEERAKGNILERFSAQQFPDLHSELNLSSLELGDSALYFCASSVDPGSTDTQYFGPGTRLTVL.

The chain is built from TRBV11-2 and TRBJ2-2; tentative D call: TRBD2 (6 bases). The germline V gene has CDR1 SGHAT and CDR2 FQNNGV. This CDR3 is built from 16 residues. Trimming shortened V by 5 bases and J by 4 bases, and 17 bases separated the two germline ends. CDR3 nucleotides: TGTGCCAGCAGCCCCATGTTGGGGGGATTCACCGGGGAGCTGTTTTTT. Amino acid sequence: CASSPMLGGFTGELFF. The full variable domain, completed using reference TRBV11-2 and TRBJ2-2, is EAGVAQSPRYKIIEKRQSVAFWCNPISGHATLYWYQQILGQGPKLLIQFQNNGVVDDSQLPKDRFSAERLKGVDSTLKIQPAKLEDSAVYLCASSPMLGGFTGELFFGEGSRLTVL.

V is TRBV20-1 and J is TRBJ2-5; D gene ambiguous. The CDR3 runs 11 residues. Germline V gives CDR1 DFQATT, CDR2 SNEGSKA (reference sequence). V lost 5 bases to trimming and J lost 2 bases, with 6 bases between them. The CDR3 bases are TGCAGTGCTTCGCGGCAAGAGACCCAGTACTTC. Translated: CSASRQETQYF.